Below, one T cell receptor beta chain is given with its context. For the second PCR, which ran for roughly 7 to 11 cycles, a sample-barcoded 5' primer and a J-beta primer mix were used. The authors tagged each cDNA molecule using a template-switch adaptor with 12 random nucleotides. Per sample, CDR3-containing paired-end reads numbered at least 2.5 million. TCRdb redid the calling of the 5' RACE reads with MiXCR, one entry per CDR3 protein. This table has some 1.4 million distinct CDR3 sequences, 40% to 50% appearing once. The data are from a study of blood T cells in healthy people across ages. The CDR3 totals 15 residues. The germline gives CDR1 SGHDT, CDR2 YYEEEE. V dropped 4 bases and J dropped 5; count of bases not matched to a gene: 6. Researchers collected roughly 9.8 milliliters of peripheral blood from every single donor.

The receptor was derived from a woman younger than 35 in good health. J is TRBJ1-1 and V is TRBV5-6; 12 bases map to TRBD1. Material: blood. The CDR3 here is CASSLGQGAPTEAFF. CDR3 nucleotide sequence: TGTGCCAGCAGCCTGGGACAGGGGGCACCTACTGAAGCTTTCTTT. Using reference TRBV5-6 and TRBJ1-1 for the parts outside the CDR3, the full variable domain is DAGVTQSPTHLIKTRGQQVTLRCSPKSGHDTVSWYQQALGQGPQFIFQYYEEEERQRGNFPDRFSGHQFPNYSSELNVNALLLGDSALYLCASSLGQGAPTEAFFGQGTRLTVV.